Below are 18 T cell receptor beta chains sequenced from a single sample in a study of blood T cell repertoires in COVID-19. Measured with immunoSEQ multiplex PCR; TCRdb has only the in-frame clones, and not every one. The table shows fewer than 150,000 clones, with approximately 85% occurring only once. Sample: peripheral blood. The receptors come from a man between 45 and 60 years old with acute or convalescent COVID-19.

This rearrangement joins TRBV7-3 to TRBJ1-2, with 7 nucleotides matching TRBD1. The CDR3 covers 13 residues. From germline, CDR1 is SGHTA and CDR2 FQGTGA. Trimming took 4 bases from V and 7 from J; bases not matched to a gene: 6. CDR3 residues: CASSSTGEGGYTF. DNA for the CDR3: TGTGCCAGCAGCTCAACAGGGGAGGGTGGCTACACCTTC.

The CDR3 nucleotides read TGTGCCAGCAGTGCACGACAGGGTTTCGGTAATTCACCCCTCCACTTT. It codes for CASSARQGFGNSPLHF. This chain uses TRBV2 with TRBJ1-6, with 7 bases fitting TRBD1. This CDR3 has 16 amino acids. From germline, CDR1 is SNHLY and CDR2 FYNNEI. The V segment lost 4 bases and the J segment 6 bases; nucleotides outside the gene matches: 9.

The CDR3 loop is CASSSYRGINSGANVLTF. The CDR3 bases are TGTGCCAGCAGCTCGTACAGGGGAATAAACTCTGGGGCCAACGTCCTGACTTTC. The rearrangement links TRBV7-9 to TRBJ2-6; 7 positions agree with TRBD1. The CDR3 is 18 amino acids. After removal of 4 bases from V and 0 bases from J, the junction contained 9 bases not matched to a gene. Germline V gene data show CDR1 as SEHNR and CDR2 as FQNEAQ (reference sequence).

The chain combines TRBV6-5 with TRBJ1-1, with 8 bases identical to TRBD1. The CDR3 extends over 15 amino acids. V was pared by 11 bases and J by 6 bases, with 17 bases of the junction left unmatched. Per the germline V gene, CDR1 is MNHEY and CDR2 is SVGAGI. DNA of the CDR3: TGTGCCGGCGACAATCCGCGGACAGGGAGGTCTGAAGCTTTCTTT. Amino acids: CAGDNPRTGRSEAFF.

CDR3 loop: CASSPRTDVGYTF. For the CDR3, the DNA is TGTGCCAGCAGTCCGCGGACAGATGTGGGCTACACCTTC. The rearrangement links TRBV12-3 or TRBV12-4 to TRBJ1-2, with a possible D match to TRBD1 (6 bases). The length of the CDR3 is 13 residues. Between the trimmed V and J ends, which lost 5 bases and 8 bases, there was a span of 15 bases.

This rearrangement joins TRBV5-6 to TRBJ1-2, with 10 bases aligning to TRBD1. The trim removed 6 bases at V and 8 bases at J, leaving 7 bases unmatched. Germline V gene data show CDR1 as SGHDT and CDR2 as YYEEEE. There are 13 residues in the CDR3. The CDR3, as DNA: TGTGCCAGCACCTGGGGGACAGGGGACGGCTACACCTTC. Translating gives CASTWGTGDGYTF.

This chain links TRBV28 with TRBJ2-3; D remains ambiguous. In germline, CDR1 is MDHEN, CDR2 SYDVKM. The V gene lost 3 bases and the J gene lost 1 base, with 8 bases spanning the gap. The CDR3 runs 14 residues. In nucleotides, the CDR3 is TGTGCCAGCAGTTTCCTCCAGGGCACAGATACGCAGTATTTT. Translated, it gives CASSFLQGTDTQYF.

The rearrangement links TRBV6-2 or TRBV6-3 to TRBJ1-5; TRBD1 is a possible D gene (5 bases). Germline CDR1 and CDR2: MNHEY and SVGEGT. The V and J ends lost 0 bases and 6 bases respectively, with 9 bases between them. This CDR3 spans 14 amino acids. The DNA for the CDR3 is TGTGCCAGCAGTTACTCAATCAGGGTTCAGCCCCAGCATTTT. Translating gives CASSYSIRVQPQHF.

The chain has TRBV3-1 (or the pseudogene TRBV3-2) and TRBJ1-1; D not certain. Germline assignment: CDR1 LGHDT and CDR2 YNNKEL (reference sequence). V was trimmed by 5 bases and J by 2 bases, leaving 9 bases between them. The CDR3 extends over 13 amino acids. CDR3 region: CASSEGRNTEAFF. CDR3 sequence (DNA): TGTGCCAGCAGCGAAGGTAGAAACACTGAAGCTTTCTTT.

The genes are TRBV30 and TRBJ1-1; no definite D call. With 4 bases removed from V and 11 bases from J, the gap between germline ends came to 17 bases. The germline V gene has CDR1 GTSNPN and CDR2 SVGIG (reference sequence). This CDR3 comprises 12 residues. CDR3 in DNA: TGTGCCTGGACCGTAACCACTCTTAGTGCTTTCTTT. Translation: CAWTVTTLSAFF.

The V and J genes are TRBV12-5 and TRBJ2-7; D is unresolved. This CDR3 has 15 residues. Germline V gene data show CDR1 as LGHNT and CDR2 as FRNRAP. Trimming pared 5 bases from V and 1 base from J, leaving 15 bases between. The CDR3 DNA is TGTGCTAGTGGTCAAGCACTGGGCGTTTCCTACGAGCAGTACTTC. This codes for CASGQALGVSYEQYF.

The rearrangement joins TRBV4-1 to TRBJ2-7, with D tentatively TRBD1 (6 bases). The CDR3 spans 14 residues. CDR1 and CDR2 (germline): MGHRA, YSYEKL. V was trimmed by 1 base and J by 5 bases, leaving 12 bases between them. The CDR3 sequence is CASSQVQGINEQYF. CDR3 nucleotides: TGCGCCAGCAGCCAAGTGCAGGGGATAAACGAGCAGTACTTC.

The V and J genes are TRBV24-1 and TRBJ1-2; 8 bases line up with TRBD1. Germline V gene data show CDR1 as KGHDR and CDR2 as SFDVKD. The CDR3 is 18 residues long. Trimming cost V 4 bases and J 8 bases; bases outside gene matches: 20. CDR3 sequence reads: CATSDSIGARQGARGYTF. DNA for the CDR3: TGTGCCACCAGTGACTCGATCGGGGCTCGGCAGGGGGCTCGGGGCTACACCTTC.

The rearrangement links TRBV27 to TRBJ2-5; D not resolved. The CDR3 spans 14 residues. Per germline, CDR1 MNHEY and CDR2 SMNVEV (reference sequence). V shed 2 bases and J shed 2 bases, with 9 bases lying between them. The DNA for the CDR3 is TGTGCCAGCAGTTTAGAGTGGGCGCAAGAGACCCAGTACTTC. Its protein is CASSLEWAQETQYF.

This clone has just one count. The CDR3: CASSQGQGGVQPQHF. CDR3 coding DNA: TGTGCCAGCAGCCAGGGACAGGGGGGCGTTCAGCCCCAGCATTTT. V gene TRBV9 combines with J gene TRBJ1-5; the match to TRBD1 covers 11 bases. CDR1 is SGDLS, CDR2 YYNGEE, per germline. The CDR3 sequence is 15 residues long. V gave up 4 bases and J gave up 6 bases; unmatched junction bases: 6.

The J gene is TRBJ1-5, the V gene TRBV6-1, with TRBD1 matching 7 bases. The V gene's germline CDR1 is MNHNS and CDR2 SASEGT. Germline trimming cut 3 bases from V and 4 bases from J; bases unmatched to any gene: 12. This CDR3 is built from 17 residues. The CDR3: CASSDKPGQNSNQPQHF. The CDR3 DNA is TGTGCCAGCAGTGATAAACCGGGACAGAACTCAAATCAGCCCCAGCATTTT.

The rearrangement joins TRBV24-1 to TRBJ1-1; no definite D call. The V gene lost 2 bases and the J gene lost 5 bases, with 17 bases spanning the gap. Germline loops: CDR1 KGHDR, CDR2 SFDVKD. CDR3 size: 16 residues. This CDR3 reads CATSDSQGVTGTEAFF. In DNA, the CDR3 is TGTGCCACCAGTGATTCGCAAGGAGTCACTGGGACTGAAGCTTTCTTT.

The rearrangement links TRBV4-1 to TRBJ1-5; D is uncertain. Deletions cut 0 bases from V and 4 bases from J, with 7 bases between. The CDR3 sequence is 14 residues long. Germline-derived CDR1 and CDR2 are MGHRA and YSYEKL. The CDR3 here is CASSQEPGNQPQHF. CDR3 nucleotide sequence: TGCGCCAGCAGCCAAGAGCCCGGGAATCAGCCCCAGCATTTT.